This record concerns one TCR beta chain sequence. Its antigen is not identified. The data are from a study of cytomegalovirus exposure and HLA in healthy donors. Overall study results and limits: Follow-up analysis seemed to connect common viral pathogens with several of the most significant clusters identified.

In nominal health when sampled, donors likely had unrecorded immune exposures nonetheless. The study ran its PCR with 60 Vbeta and 13 Jbeta primers. The repertoire was sequenced with immunoSEQ multiplex PCR; TCRdb's copy has only in-frame clones and lacks some. The table includes around 200,000 clones, 65% to 85% detected once. Germline V gene sequence: CDR1 SGHVS, CDR2 FQNEAQ. The CDR3 is 13 residues long. V dropped 4 bases and J dropped 3 bases, with 9 bases sitting between them. Sequenced material: PBMCs. The rearrangement links TRBV7-8 to TRBJ1-1; TRBD1 is a possible D gene (5 bases). This receptor was obtained from a woman younger than 35 in good health and CMV-seronegative. The chain's CDR3 is CASSSGGDTEAFF. CDR3 DNA sequence: TGTGCCAGCAGCTCGGGGGGAGACACTGAAGCTTTCTTT.